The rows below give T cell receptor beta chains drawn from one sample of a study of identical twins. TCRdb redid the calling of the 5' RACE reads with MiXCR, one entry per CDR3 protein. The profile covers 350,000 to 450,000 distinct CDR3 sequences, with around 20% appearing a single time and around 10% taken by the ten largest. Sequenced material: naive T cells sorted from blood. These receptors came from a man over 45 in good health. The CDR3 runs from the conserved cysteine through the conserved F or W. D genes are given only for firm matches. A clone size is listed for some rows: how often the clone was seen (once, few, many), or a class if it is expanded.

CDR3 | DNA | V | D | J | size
CASSDRGRFGANVLTF | TGTGCCAGCAGCGACAGGGGGCGATTTGGGGCCAACGTCCTGACTTTC | TRBV27 | TRBD1 | TRBJ2-6 | .
CASSVAQGRREKLFF | TGTGCCAGCAGCGTAGCACAAGGGAGGAGAGAAAAACTGTTTTTT | TRBV9 | . | TRBJ1-4 | many
CASSQEGGFLAKNIQYF | TGCGCCAGCAGCCAAGAAGGGGGGTTCCTAGCCAAAAACATTCAGTACTTC | TRBV4-1 | . | TRBJ2-4 | .
CASSQSTGFPRETQYF | TGTGCCAGCAGCCAATCCACTGGTTTCCCGCGGGAGACCCAGTACTTC | TRBV3-1 | . | TRBJ2-5 | once
CASSPGTGGWEPQHF | TGTGCCAGCAGCCCCGGGACAGGGGGCTGGGAGCCCCAGCATTTT | TRBV7-2 | TRBD1 | TRBJ1-5 | .
CASSSGAGKFF | TGTGCCAGCTCTTCGGGAGCGGGAAAATTCTTC | TRBV6-6 | TRBD2 | TRBJ2-1 | .
CSALEVSGANVLTF | TGCAGTGCTCTTGAGGTCTCTGGGGCCAACGTCCTGACTTTC | TRBV20-1 | . | TRBJ2-6 | few
CAISESLFGTGELFF | TGTGCCATCAGTGAGAGTCTCTTCGGAACCGGGGAGCTGTTTTTT | TRBV10-3 | . | TRBJ2-2 | .
CASTLRNPGQGYNEQFF | TGTGCCAGTACTCTGAGGAATCCGGGACAGGGATACAATGAGCAGTTCTTC | TRBV19 | TRBD1 | TRBJ2-1 | .
CASTALRDRVTDTQYF | TGTGCCAGCACCGCACTCCGGGACAGGGTAACAGATACGCAGTATTTT | TRBV6-2/TRBV6-3 | TRBD1 | TRBJ2-3 | many
CASSSHRGYGEQYF | TGTGCCAGCAGCTCCCACAGGGGCTATGGCGAGCAGTACTTC | TRBV11-2 | TRBD1 | TRBJ2-7 | .